The 27 T cell receptor beta chains given below trace back to one sample, sequenced in a study of patients and donors after allogeneic stem cell transplantation (dated by TCRdb to about 2020). The method was RT-PCR. This sample was sequenced with a NextSeq 550. Using fastp trimming at Q25 and MiXCR clonotype assembly, TCRdb reanalyzed the public sequencing data and kept in-frame beta chains. Identical CDR3 proteins give one entry, which carries the most common genes and DNA. The sample includes more than 850,000 distinct CDR3 sequences, with roughly 18% observed a single time. The ten biggest clones cover roughly 6.4% of the sample. Source material: blood, either unsorted or a sorted T cell fraction (not recorded which). The source is a human donor who was either an allogeneic HSCT recipient or a stem cell or donor lymphocyte infusion donor (not recorded which). It is not recorded whose cells these are; they may come from a transplant donor.

This clonotype was seen repeatedly, ten times or more. CDR3 region: CASSPQGAGYGYTF. In nucleotides, the CDR3 is TGTGCCAGCAGTCCACAGGGGGCTGGGTATGGCTACACCTTC. This chain joins TRBV27 and TRBJ1-2, with TRBD1 matching 9 bases. The J segment lost 5 bases and the V segment lost 5 bases, leaving 6 bases of the junction unmatched. Germline-derived CDR1 and CDR2 are MNHEY and SMNVEV (reference sequence). The CDR3 contains 14 residues.

This clonotype was recorded a few times. The V call is TRBV6-2 or TRBV6-3, the J call TRBJ2-7, with a weak D call TRBD2 (6 bases). This CDR3 spans 14 amino acids. Germline loops: CDR1 MNHEY, CDR2 SVGEGT. V shed 6 bases and J shed 3 bases, with 15 bases lying between them. The chain's CDR3 is CASSNGGLDYEQYF. Written as DNA, the CDR3 is TGTGCCAGCAGCAACGGAGGGCTAGACTACGAGCAGTACTTC.

This clonotype was observed a few times. J is TRBJ2-1 and V is TRBV15; TRBD1 is a possible D gene (5 bases). CDR1 is LNHNV, CDR2 YYDKDF, per germline (reference sequence). The V gene lost 1 base and the J gene lost 5 bases, with 15 bases spanning the gap. CDR3 length: 16 amino acids. CDR3 region: CATSRAEKGFDNEQFF. The CDR3 coding sequence is TGTGCCACCAGCAGAGCCGAGAAGGGGTTCGACAATGAGCAGTTCTTC.

Only a few counts were recorded for this clonotype. The chain carries TRBV24-1 and TRBJ2-1; D possibly uses TRBD1 or TRBD2 (5 bases each). V was trimmed by 4 bases and J by 10 bases, leaving 16 bases between them. The length of the CDR3 is 14 residues. Germline CDR1 is KGHDR and CDR2 is SFDVKD. This CDR3 is CATSDPGPLREQFF. The DNA for the CDR3 is TGTGCCACCAGTGACCCGGGACCGCTTCGGGAGCAGTTCTTC.

The table lists this clonotype with many counts. The V gene is TRBV6-1, the J gene TRBJ2-7; maybe TRBD1 (5 bases). Trimming pared 4 bases from V and 2 bases from J, leaving 24 bases between. CDR1 MNHNS and CDR2 SASEGT come from the germline V gene. CDR3 length equals 18 residues. The CDR3 DNA reads TGTGCCAGCAGTGCTTTCATCTTAGGAACAGGTGGCCCCTACGAGCAGTACTTC. Translating it yields CASSAFILGTGGPYEQYF.

This clonotype was counted a single time. CDR3 sequence: CASSVRLGRTPLETQYF. The CDR3 bases are TGTGCCAGCAGTGTCCGACTGGGGCGCACGCCATTGGAGACCCAGTACTTC. The gene calls are TRBV27 and TRBJ2-5, with TRBD1 as a possible D gene (5 bases). CDR3 size: 17 residues. In germline, CDR1 is MNHEY, CDR2 SMNVEV (reference sequence). V dropped 5 bases and J dropped 5 bases, with 24 bases sitting between them.

In its sample, this clonotype was seen a few times. The V call is TRBV6-5, the J call TRBJ2-7; D not resolved. The CDR3 is made up of 11 amino acids. Germline V gene sequence: CDR1 MNHEY, CDR2 SVGAGI. Trimming took 3 bases from V and 7 from J, leaving 7 bases between them. This chain's CDR3 is CASSYMKEQYF. The CDR3 DNA reads TGTGCCAGCAGTTATATGAAGGAGCAGTACTTC.

The count of this clonotype is one. A read error is possible here, since a much larger clone lies one base away. The genes are TRBV25-1 and TRBJ1-1, with D possibly being TRBD1 (5 bases). This CDR3 contains 14 residues. The germline gives CDR1 MGHDK, CDR2 SYGVNS. V lost 6 bases to trimming and J lost 4 bases, with 15 bases between them. In DNA form, the CDR3 reads TGTGCCAGCAGCAAGAATATCGGGGCCACTGAAGCTTTCTTT. It encodes CASSKNIGATEAFF.

This clonotype was observed a few times. V is TRBV27 and J is TRBJ1-1; no clear D gene. Germline-derived CDR1 and CDR2 are MNHEY and SMNVEV (reference sequence). This CDR3 is 13 amino acids long. Trimming stripped 4 bases from V and 4 bases from J, with 10 bases between. CDR3 in amino acids: CASSSGRLTEAFF. The CDR3 nucleotides read TGTGCCAGCAGTTCAGGACGGCTCACTGAAGCTTTCTTT.

The chain combines TRBV6-4 with TRBJ1-1; D gene uncertain. Germline V gene sequence: CDR1 MRHNA, CDR2 SNTAGT. Trimming left V 6 bases short and J 4 bases short, with 6 bases between. The CDR3 has 11 residues. CDR3 DNA: TGTGCCAGCAGGTTTAGCACTGAAGCTTTCTTT. It encodes CASRFSTEAFF.

The rearrangement links TRBV27 to TRBJ2-1; D is possibly TRBD1 or TRBD2 (6 bases each). The V end lost 6 bases, the J end lost 8 bases, and 17 bases lay between the germline ends. CDR3 length: 14 residues. Germline CDR1 reads MNHEY; CDR2 reads SMNVEV (reference sequence). The CDR3 spells CASSLYPGADEQFF. For the CDR3, the DNA is TGTGCCAGCAGCCTGTACCCGGGGGCCGATGAGCAGTTCTTC.

DNA for the CDR3: TGTGCCAGCAGTCTACTCGGAGCCAAGGAAGTGGGAGGGGGCTACGAGCAGTACTTC. It yields the protein CASSLLGAKEVGGGYEQYF. The V and J genes are TRBV6-2 or TRBV6-3 and TRBJ2-7, with D perhaps TRBD2 (7 bases). V was shortened by 5 bases and J by 3 bases, with 29 bases between the two germline ends. Germline V lookup: CDR1 MNHEY, CDR2 SVGEGT. The CDR3 spans 19 residues.

Only a few counts were recorded for this clonotype. This chain joins TRBV5-1 and TRBJ1-6; no definite D call. V was trimmed by 3 bases and J by 5 bases, leaving 3 bases between them. This CDR3 is built from 12 residues. CDR1 and CDR2 from the germline V gene are SGHRS and YFSETQ. The CDR3 sequence: CASSYHNSPLHF. In DNA, the CDR3 is TGCGCCAGCAGCTACCATAATTCACCCCTCCACTTT.

J is TRBJ2-3 and V is TRBV5-1; D is perhaps TRBD1 (6 bases). CDR3 size: 15 residues. Germline CDR1 SGHRS, CDR2 YFSETQ. The V end lost 7 bases, the J end lost 0 bases, and 15 bases lay between the germline ends. CDR3 in DNA: TGCGCCAGCGACCCGGGACAAACTAGCACAGATACGCAGTATTTT. It translates to CASDPGQTSTDTQYF.

A few counts support this clonotype. J is TRBJ2-1 and V is TRBV5-6; TRBD2 matches at 12 bases. V gave up 0 bases and J gave up 7 bases; unmatched junction bases: 8. CDR1 and CDR2 (germline): SGHDT, YYEEEE. This CDR3 has 17 amino acids. CDR3 sequence reads: CASSLGQTSGRWNEQFF. The CDR3 DNA follows: TGTGCCAGCAGCTTGGGACAGACTAGCGGGAGATGGAATGAGCAGTTCTTC.

The chain has TRBV12-3 or TRBV12-4 and TRBJ1-1; TRBD1 agrees at 7 bases. The CDR3 runs to 15 residues. V lost 4 bases, J lost 1 base, and 6 bases stayed unmatched. CDR3 bases: TGTGCCAGCAGTTCCAGGACAGGATGGAACACTGAAGCTTTCTTT. Translation: CASSSRTGWNTEAFF.

The chain recombines TRBV6-2 or TRBV6-3 with TRBJ2-2; D tentatively reads TRBD1 or TRBD2 (5 bases each). This CDR3 contains 15 residues. Germline V lookup: CDR1 MNHEY, CDR2 SVGEGT. The V gene lost 0 bases and the J gene lost 3 bases, with 8 bases spanning the gap. CDR3 region: CASSYSGPHTGELFF. In DNA, the CDR3 is TGTGCCAGCAGTTACTCGGGACCGCACACCGGGGAGCTGTTTTTT.

This clonotype was picked up a small number of times. CDR3 coding DNA: TGCGCCAGCAGCTTGCTCCACACTCAGGGGGCTAGGGCTGAAGCTTTCTTT. Translating gives CASSLLHTQGARAEAFF. The rearrangement links TRBV5-1 to TRBJ1-1, with TRBD1 matching 8 bases. The CDR3 is made up of 17 amino acids. Trimming removed 1 base from V and 6 bases from J; junction bases left unmatched: 14. From germline, CDR1 is SGHRS and CDR2 YFSETQ.

The rearrangement joins TRBV24-1 to TRBJ2-2, with a tentative D call TRBD2 (6 bases). The CDR3 contains 16 residues. V was trimmed by 4 bases and J by 0 bases, leaving 11 bases between them. The germline V gene has CDR1 KGHDR and CDR2 SFDVKD. This CDR3 is CATSDQGLTNTGELFF. DNA for the CDR3: TGTGCCACCAGTGACCAGGGACTTACGAACACCGGGGAGCTGTTTTTT.

The chain carries TRBV13 and TRBJ1-6; 7 bases map to TRBD1. The length of the CDR3 is 16 residues. The germline gives CDR1 PRHDT, CDR2 FYEKMQ (reference sequence). The V gene end was trimmed by 2 bases and the J gene end by 5 bases; junction bases not matched to a gene: 6. CDR3 in amino acids: CASSLRWQGDNSPLHF. The CDR3 DNA follows: TGTGCCAGCAGCTTAAGGTGGCAGGGGGATAATTCACCCCTCCACTTT.

CDR3 in amino acids: CSARVTNYGYTF. Written as DNA, the CDR3 is TGCAGTGCTAGAGTAACTAACTATGGCTACACCTTC. The chain recombines TRBV20-1 with TRBJ1-2, with unresolved D. The germline V gene encodes CDR1 DFQATT and CDR2 SNEGSKA (reference sequence). V gave up 1 base and J gave up 0 bases, with 3 bases separating them. The CDR3 runs to 12 residues.

The chain combines TRBV14 with TRBJ2-1; D is undetermined. Germline CDR1 and CDR2: SGHDN and FVKESK. With 10 bases removed from V and 2 bases from J, the gap between germline ends came to 12 bases. The CDR3 length is 13 residues. CDR3: CATGPNPYNEQFF. The CDR3 DNA follows: TGTGCCACCGGTCCCAACCCCTACAATGAGCAGTTCTTC.

A few counts support this clonotype. The J gene is TRBJ2-1, the V gene TRBV6-2 or TRBV6-3; 13 bases align to TRBD2. The CDR3 spans 20 residues. With V trimmed by 0 bases and J by 7 bases, 15 bases remained unmatched. Germline values: CDR1 MNHEY, CDR2 SVGEGT. In DNA form, the CDR3 reads TGTGCCAGCAGTTACTCGTCGGACAGGGGTACTAGCGGGGGGGCGAATGAGCAGTTCTTC. It specifies CASSYSSDRGTSGGANEQFF.

The chain recombines TRBV18 with TRBJ2-1; 10 nucleotides align to TRBD2. Germline values: CDR1 KGHSH, CDR2 LQKENI. The CDR3 covers 17 residues. With V trimmed by 3 bases and J by 5 bases, 10 bases remained unmatched. The CDR3 DNA sequence: TGTGCCAGCTCACCCAGCGTAGGAGCGGGAGGGGACAATGAGCAGTTCTTC. This encodes CASSPSVGAGGDNEQFF.

This clonotype was picked up a small number of times. The V and J genes are TRBV7-9 and TRBJ2-3; 13 bases align to TRBD2. The V gene's germline CDR1 is SEHNR and CDR2 FQNEAQ (reference sequence). The CDR3 has 17 residues. V dropped 1 base and J dropped 3; count of bases not matched to a gene: 4. As DNA, the CDR3 is TGTGCCAGCAGCTTAGGCCGGACTAGCGGGAGTACAGATACGCAGTATTTT. Translated: CASSLGRTSGSTDTQYF.

The chain combines TRBV15 with TRBJ2-1; 9 bases are a match to TRBD1. The germline gives CDR1 LNHNV, CDR2 YYDKDF (reference sequence). The CDR3 consists of 15 residues. Trimming cost V 4 bases and J 6 bases; bases outside gene matches: 7. The CDR3: CATSNLDRGSNEQFF. CDR3 DNA: TGTGCCACCAGCAACCTGGACAGGGGTTCCAATGAGCAGTTCTTC.

This chain connects TRBV9 to TRBJ2-1; no clear D. The CDR3 runs 15 residues. V was pared by 0 bases and J by 8 bases, with 15 bases between. Per the germline V gene, CDR1 is SGDLS and CDR2 is YYNGEE. The CDR3 DNA follows: TGTGCCAGCAGCGTAGGTGGCTCGTATCGGGATGAGCAGTTCTTC. Protein sequence: CASSVGGSYRDEQFF. Looking up the rest from reference TRBV9 and TRBJ2-1 gives the full variable domain: DSGVTQTPKHLITATGQRVTLRCSPRSGDLSVYWYQQSLDQGLQFLIQYYNGEERAKGNILERFSAQQFPDLHSELNLSSLELGDSALYFCASSVGGSYRDEQFFGPGTRLTVL.